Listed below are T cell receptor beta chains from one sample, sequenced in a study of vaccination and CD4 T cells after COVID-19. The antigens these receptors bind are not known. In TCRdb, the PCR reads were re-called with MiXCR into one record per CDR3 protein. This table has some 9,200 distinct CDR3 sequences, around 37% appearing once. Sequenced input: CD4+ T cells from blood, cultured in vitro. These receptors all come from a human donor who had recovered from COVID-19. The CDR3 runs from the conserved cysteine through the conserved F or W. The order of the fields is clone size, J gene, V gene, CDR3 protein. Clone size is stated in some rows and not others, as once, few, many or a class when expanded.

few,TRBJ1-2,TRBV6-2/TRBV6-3,CASSYPTGYNYGYTF
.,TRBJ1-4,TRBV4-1,CASSSQGTGRDEKLFF
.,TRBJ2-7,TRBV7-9,CASSLWTSYEQYF
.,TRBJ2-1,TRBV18,CASSQGLYNEQFF
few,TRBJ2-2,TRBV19,CASRGTGGFIGELFF
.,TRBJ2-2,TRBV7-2,CASSLMFRTSGGRSTGELFF
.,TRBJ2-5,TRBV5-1,CASSFPGRGGQETQYF
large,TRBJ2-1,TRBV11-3,CASRRDNGVNEQFF
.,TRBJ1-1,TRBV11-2,CASSSDGTFATRPKLNTEAFF
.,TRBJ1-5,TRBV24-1,CATSAGGGWNQPQHF
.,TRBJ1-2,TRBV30,CAWSDNNYGYTF
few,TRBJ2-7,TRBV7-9,CASSLRGTSEQYF
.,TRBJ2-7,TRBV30,CAWSVKTLRYEQYF
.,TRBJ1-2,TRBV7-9,CASSLEQVTYGYTF
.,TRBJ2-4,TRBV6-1,CASRVRNIQYF
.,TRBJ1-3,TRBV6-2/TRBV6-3,CASRPVIRSSGNTIYF
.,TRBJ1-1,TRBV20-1,CSARLPQGAWYTEAFF
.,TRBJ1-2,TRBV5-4,CASRAAGQSYGYTF
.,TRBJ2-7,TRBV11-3,CASNRGAIDYEQYF
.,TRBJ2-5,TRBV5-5,CASSPAGRAKGNQETQYF
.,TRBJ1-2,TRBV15,CATSRGQGPLDDYTF
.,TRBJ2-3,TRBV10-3,CAISDEAGVSTDTQYF
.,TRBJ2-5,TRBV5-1,CASSPTGGAGETQYF
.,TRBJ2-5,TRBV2,CVSSGLRGPQDGTQYF
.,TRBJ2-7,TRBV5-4,CASSLGGGASFHEQYF
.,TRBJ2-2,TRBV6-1,CASRSTGGELFF
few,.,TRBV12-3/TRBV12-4,CASSYNLQQTQYF
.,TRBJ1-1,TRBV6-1,CASSEQANTEAFF
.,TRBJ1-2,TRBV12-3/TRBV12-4,CASWDPDTSYGYTF
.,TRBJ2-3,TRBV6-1,CASRVEADTQYF
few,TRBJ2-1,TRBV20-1,CSPWGNEQFF
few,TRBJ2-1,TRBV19,CASSIQLAGGNEQFF
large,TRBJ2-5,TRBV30,CAWSGDQETQYF
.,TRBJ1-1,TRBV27,CASSTPSGEALF
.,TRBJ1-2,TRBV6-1,CASSEGAGRTYGYTF
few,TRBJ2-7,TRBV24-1,CATRPYPETSTYEQYF
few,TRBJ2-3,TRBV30,CAWSPGRGDTQYF
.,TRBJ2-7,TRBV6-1,CASSRPTPRGAGYEQYF
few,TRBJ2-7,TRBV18,CASSPEPRPYEQYF
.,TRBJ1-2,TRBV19,CASSAGPPYGYTF
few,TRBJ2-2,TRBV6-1,CASSGFPGTGNPGELFF
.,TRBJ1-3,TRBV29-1,CSVLAGWSTIYF
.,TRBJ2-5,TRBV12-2,CASRPFFGSASGAFETQYF
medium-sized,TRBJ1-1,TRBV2,CASSVFRGATEAFF
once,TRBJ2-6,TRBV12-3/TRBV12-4,CASNTGANVLTF
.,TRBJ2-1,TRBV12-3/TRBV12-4,CASSFAYEQFF
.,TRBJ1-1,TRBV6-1,CASSPRENTEAFF
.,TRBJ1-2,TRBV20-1,CSARPHEGTYGYTF
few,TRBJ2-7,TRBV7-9,CASSFSGIYEQYF
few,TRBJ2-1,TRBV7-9,CASSSAIGQGAYNEQFF
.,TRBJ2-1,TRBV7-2,CASSRDRGQQFF
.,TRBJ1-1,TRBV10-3,CAISGRDSPGEAFF
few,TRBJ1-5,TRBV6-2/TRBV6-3,CATTDVNSNQPQHF
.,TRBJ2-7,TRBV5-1,CASSSRTGSYEQYF
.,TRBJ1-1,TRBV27,CASSLYREHTEAFF